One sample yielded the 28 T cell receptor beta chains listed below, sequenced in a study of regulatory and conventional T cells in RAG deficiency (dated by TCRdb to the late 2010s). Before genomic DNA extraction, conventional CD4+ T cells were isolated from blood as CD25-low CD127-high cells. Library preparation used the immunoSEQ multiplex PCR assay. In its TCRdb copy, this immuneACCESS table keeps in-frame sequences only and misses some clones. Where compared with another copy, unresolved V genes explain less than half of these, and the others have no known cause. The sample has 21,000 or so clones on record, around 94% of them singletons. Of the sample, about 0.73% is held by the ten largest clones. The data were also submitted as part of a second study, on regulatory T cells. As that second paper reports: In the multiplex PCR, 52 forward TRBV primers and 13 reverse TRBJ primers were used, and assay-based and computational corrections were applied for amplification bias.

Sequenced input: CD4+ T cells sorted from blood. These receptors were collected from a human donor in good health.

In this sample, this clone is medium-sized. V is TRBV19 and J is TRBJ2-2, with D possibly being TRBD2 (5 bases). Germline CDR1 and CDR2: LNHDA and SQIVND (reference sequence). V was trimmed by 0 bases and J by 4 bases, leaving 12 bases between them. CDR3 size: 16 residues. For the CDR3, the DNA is TGTGCCAGTAGTATAGATAGAGGGTCGGGCACCGGGGAGCTGTTTTTT. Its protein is CASSIDRGSGTGELFF.

The CDR3 DNA reads as TGTGCCAGCACCGCGGGTAACTATGGCTACACCTTC. It is translated as CASTAGNYGYTF. The rearrangement uses TRBV28 and TRBJ1-2; D uncertain. V was pared by 7 bases and J by 1 base, with 7 bases between. The CDR3 runs 12 residues. The germline V gene encodes CDR1 MDHEN and CDR2 SYDVKM.

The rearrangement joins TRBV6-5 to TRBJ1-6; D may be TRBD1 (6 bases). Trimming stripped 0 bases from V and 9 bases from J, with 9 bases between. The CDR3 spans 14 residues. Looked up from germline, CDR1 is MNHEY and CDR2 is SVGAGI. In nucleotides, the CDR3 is TGTGCCAGCAGTTACTCGAAACAGGGTTCACCCCTCCACTTT. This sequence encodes CASSYSKQGSPLHF.

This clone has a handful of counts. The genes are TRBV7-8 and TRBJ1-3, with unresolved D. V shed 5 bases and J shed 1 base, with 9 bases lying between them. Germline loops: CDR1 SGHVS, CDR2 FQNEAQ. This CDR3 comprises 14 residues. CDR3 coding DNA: TGTGCCAGCAGCCCTTCGACTTCTGGAAACACCATATATTTT. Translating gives CASSPSTSGNTIYF.

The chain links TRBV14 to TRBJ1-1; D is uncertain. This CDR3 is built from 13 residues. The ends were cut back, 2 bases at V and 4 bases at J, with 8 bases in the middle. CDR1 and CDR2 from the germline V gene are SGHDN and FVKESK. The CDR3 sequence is CASSQLSGTEAFF. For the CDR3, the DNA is TGTGCCAGCAGCCAATTGAGCGGCACTGAAGCTTTCTTT.

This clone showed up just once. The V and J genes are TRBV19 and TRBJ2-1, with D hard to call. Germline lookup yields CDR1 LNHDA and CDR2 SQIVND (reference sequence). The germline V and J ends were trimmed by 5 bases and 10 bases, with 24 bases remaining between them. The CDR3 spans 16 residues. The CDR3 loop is CASSAFTPYTKPEQFF. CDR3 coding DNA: TGTGCCAGTAGTGCTTTCACGCCGTATACCAAACCGGAGCAGTTCTTC.

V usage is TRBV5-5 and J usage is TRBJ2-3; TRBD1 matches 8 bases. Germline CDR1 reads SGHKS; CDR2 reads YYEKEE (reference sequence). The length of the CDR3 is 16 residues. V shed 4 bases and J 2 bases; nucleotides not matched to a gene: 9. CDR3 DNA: TGTGCCAGCAGCAACCTACAGGGGGGCCTCACAGATACGCAGTATTTT. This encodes CASSNLQGGLTDTQYF.

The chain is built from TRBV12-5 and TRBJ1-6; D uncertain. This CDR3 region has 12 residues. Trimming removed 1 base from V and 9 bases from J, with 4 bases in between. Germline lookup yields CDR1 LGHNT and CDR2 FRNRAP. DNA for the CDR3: TGTGCTAGTGGTTTGGGGGGTTCACCCCTCCACTTT. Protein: CASGLGGSPLHF.

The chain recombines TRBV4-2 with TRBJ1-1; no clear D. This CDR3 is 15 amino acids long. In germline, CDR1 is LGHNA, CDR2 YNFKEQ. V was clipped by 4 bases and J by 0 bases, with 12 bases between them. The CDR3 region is CASSLTRGMNTEAFF. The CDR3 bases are TGTGCCAGCAGCCTCACTCGGGGAATGAACACTGAAGCTTTCTTT.

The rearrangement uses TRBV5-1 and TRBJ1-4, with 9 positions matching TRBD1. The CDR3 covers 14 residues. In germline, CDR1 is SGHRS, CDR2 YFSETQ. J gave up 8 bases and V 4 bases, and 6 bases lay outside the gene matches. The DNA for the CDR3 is TGCGCCAGCAGCCTACAGGGGGCGGAGGAAAAACTGTTTTTT. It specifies CASSLQGAEEKLFF.

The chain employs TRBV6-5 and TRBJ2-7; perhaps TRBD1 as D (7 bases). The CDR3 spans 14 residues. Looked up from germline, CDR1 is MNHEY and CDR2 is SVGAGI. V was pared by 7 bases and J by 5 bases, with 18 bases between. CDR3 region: CASTPTGRLDEQYF. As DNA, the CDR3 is TGTGCCAGCACCCCGACAGGGAGGCTAGACGAGCAGTACTTC.

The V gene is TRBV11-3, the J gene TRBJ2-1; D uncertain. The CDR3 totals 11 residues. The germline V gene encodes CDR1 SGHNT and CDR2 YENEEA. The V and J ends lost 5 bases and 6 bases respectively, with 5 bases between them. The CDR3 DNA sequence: TGTGCCAGCAGCAGAGGCAATGAGCAGTTCTTC. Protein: CASSRGNEQFF. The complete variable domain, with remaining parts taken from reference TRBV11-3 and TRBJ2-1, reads EAGVVQSPRYKIIEKKQPVAFWCNPISGHNTLYWYLQNLGQGPELLIRYENEEAVDDSQLPKDRFSAERLKGVDSTLKIQPAELGDSAVYLCASSRGNEQFFGPGTRLTVL.

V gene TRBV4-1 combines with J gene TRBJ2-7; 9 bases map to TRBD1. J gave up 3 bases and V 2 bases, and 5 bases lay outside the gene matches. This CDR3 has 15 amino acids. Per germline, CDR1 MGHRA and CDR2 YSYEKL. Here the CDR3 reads CASSQTGGFLYEQYF. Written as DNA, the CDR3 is TGCGCCAGCAGCCAAACAGGGGGCTTTCTCTACGAGCAGTACTTC.

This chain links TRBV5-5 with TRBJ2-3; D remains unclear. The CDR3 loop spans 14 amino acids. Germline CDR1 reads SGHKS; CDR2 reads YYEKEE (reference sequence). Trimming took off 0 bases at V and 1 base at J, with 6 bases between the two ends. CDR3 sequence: CASSLAVGTDTQYF. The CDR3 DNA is TGTGCCAGCAGCTTGGCCGTAGGCACAGATACGCAGTATTTT.

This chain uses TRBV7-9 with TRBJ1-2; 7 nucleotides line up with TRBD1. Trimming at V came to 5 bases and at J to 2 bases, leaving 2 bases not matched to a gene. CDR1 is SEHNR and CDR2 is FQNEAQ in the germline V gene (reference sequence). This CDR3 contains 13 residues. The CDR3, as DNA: TGTGCCAGCAGCCGGGGACAGAACTATGGCTACACCTTC. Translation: CASSRGQNYGYTF.

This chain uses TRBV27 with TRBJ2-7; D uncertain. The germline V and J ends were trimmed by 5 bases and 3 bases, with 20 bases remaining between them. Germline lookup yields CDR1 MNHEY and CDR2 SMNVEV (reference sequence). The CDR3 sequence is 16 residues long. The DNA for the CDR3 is TGTGCCAGCAGTAGGAACGCACTCCTTGTCCTCTACGAGCAGTACTTC. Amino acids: CASSRNALLVLYEQYF.

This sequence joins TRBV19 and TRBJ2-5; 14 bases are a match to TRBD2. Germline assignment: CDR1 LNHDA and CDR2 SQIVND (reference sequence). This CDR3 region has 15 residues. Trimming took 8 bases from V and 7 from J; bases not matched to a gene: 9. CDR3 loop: CASGRTSGGPMTQYF. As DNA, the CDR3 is TGTGCCAGTGGGCGGACTAGCGGGGGGCCGATGACCCAGTACTTC.

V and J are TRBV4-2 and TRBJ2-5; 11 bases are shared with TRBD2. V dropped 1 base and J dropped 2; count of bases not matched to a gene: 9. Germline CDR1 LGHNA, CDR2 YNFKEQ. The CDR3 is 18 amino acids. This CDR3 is CASSQVGRSGGGQETQYF. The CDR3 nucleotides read TGTGCCAGCAGCCAAGTGGGTCGTAGCGGGGGGGGACAAGAGACCCAGTACTTC.

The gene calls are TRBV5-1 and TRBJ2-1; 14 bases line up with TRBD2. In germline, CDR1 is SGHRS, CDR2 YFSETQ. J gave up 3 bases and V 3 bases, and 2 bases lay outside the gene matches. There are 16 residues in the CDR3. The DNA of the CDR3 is TGCGCCAGCAGCTGGACTAGCGGGAGGATCTACAATGAGCAGTTCTTC. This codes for CASSWTSGRIYNEQFF.

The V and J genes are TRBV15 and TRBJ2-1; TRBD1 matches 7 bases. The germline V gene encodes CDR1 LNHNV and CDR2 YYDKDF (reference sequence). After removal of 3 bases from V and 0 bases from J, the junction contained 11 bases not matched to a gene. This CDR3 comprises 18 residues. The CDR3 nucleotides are TGTGCCACCAGCAGCACCTTGGGACAGCCGAGCTCCTACAATGAGCAGTTCTTC. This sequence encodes CATSSTLGQPSSYNEQFF.

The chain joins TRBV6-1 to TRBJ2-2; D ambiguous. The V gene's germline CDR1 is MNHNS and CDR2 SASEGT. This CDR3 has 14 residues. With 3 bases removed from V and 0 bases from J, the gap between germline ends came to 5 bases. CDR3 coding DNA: TGTGCCAGCAGTGACTACACGAACACCGGGGAGCTGTTTTTT. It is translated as CASSDYTNTGELFF.

CDR3 region: CASRISPGPQETQYF. Here the CDR3 DNA reads TGCGCCAGCAGGATAAGCCCGGGACCCCAAGAGACCCAGTACTTC. The chain combines TRBV5-1 with TRBJ2-5, with D possibly being TRBD1 or TRBD2 (5 bases each). Looked up from germline, CDR1 is SGHRS and CDR2 is YFSETQ. The CDR3 consists of 15 residues. The germline V and J ends were trimmed by 5 bases and 1 base, with 15 bases remaining between them.

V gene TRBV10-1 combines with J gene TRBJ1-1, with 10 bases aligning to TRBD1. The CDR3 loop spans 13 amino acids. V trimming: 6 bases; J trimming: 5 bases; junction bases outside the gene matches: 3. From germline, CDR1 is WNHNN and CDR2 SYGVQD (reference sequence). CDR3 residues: CASSSGQGTEAFF. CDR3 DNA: TGCGCCAGCAGCTCGGGACAGGGGACTGAAGCTTTCTTT.

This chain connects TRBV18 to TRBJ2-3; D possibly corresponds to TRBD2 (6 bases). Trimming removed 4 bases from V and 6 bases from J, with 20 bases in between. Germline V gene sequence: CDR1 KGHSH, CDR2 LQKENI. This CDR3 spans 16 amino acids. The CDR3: CASSLTSRGGMDTQYF. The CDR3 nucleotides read TGTGCCAGCTCACTCACCTCGCGGGGAGGAATGGATACGCAGTATTTT. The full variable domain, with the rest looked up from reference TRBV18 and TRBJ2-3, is NAGVMQNPRHLVRRRGQEARLRCSPMKGHSHVYWYRQLPEEGLKFMVYLQKENIIDESGMPKERFSAEFPKEGPSILRIQQVVRGDSAAYFCASSLTSRGGMDTQYFGPGTRLTVL.

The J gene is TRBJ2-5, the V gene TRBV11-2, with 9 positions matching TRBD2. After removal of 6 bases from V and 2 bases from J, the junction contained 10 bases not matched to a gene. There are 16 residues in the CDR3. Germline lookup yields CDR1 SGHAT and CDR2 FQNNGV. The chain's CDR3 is CASRPIAGVLQETQYF. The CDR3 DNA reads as TGTGCCAGCAGACCCATAGCGGGAGTACTACAAGAGACCCAGTACTTC.

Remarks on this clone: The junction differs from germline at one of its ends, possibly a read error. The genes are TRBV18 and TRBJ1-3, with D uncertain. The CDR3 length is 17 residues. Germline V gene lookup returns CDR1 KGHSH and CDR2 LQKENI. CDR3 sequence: CANSRRAANTSGNTIYF. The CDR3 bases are TGTGCCAACTCACGACGAGCAGCGAATACCTCCGGAAACACCATATATTTT.

This CDR3 reads CASCPGWGELFF. For the CDR3, the DNA is TGTGCTAGCTGCCCTGGGTGGGGGGAGCTGTTTTTT. This chain links TRBV12-5 with TRBJ2-2; D unclear. With 9 bases removed from V and 8 bases from J, the gap between germline ends came to 13 bases. The CDR3 sequence is 12 residues long. From germline, CDR1 is LGHNT and CDR2 FRNRAP.

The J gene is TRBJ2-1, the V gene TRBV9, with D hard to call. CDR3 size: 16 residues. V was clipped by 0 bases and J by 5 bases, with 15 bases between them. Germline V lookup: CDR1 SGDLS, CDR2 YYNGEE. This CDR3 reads CASSVASVFGDNEQFF. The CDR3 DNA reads TGTGCCAGCAGCGTAGCTTCTGTGTTCGGCGACAATGAGCAGTTCTTC.